This TCR beta chain stems from a study of Ad26.COV2.S vaccination and SARS-CoV-2 variants. Study in general: Dosing was one shot or two shots 56 days apart. Points from the study as a whole: Reports say spike-specific CD8+ and CD4+ T cell responses covered substantial breadth after vaccination.

Turning to this clone: As yet, its antigen is unknown.

TCRdb's table, derived via immunoSEQ multiplex PCR, lists solely in-frame clones and lacks some. The sample yields some 340,000 clones, about 86% seen once. CDR1 is SEHNR and CDR2 is FQNEAQ in the germline V gene (reference sequence). V was pared by 4 bases and J by 4 bases, with 11 bases between. This CDR3 is built from 13 residues. Stated treatment: 15 to 20 received Ad26.COV2.S at low or high dose, single or two shots; about 5 received placebo; per-sample allocation not given. Vaccine and placebo recipients were sampled on day 63 after the first injection. Specimen: peripheral blood, collected in a trial of Ad26.COV2.S vaccine versus placebo. The sequence was obtained from a person aged 18-65 years who received the Ad26.COV2.S COVID-19 vaccine or a placebo. The chain joins TRBV7-9 to TRBJ2-7; a weak D match, TRBD2 (5 bases). The CDR3 nucleotides read TGTGCCAGCAGCTCATACCCGGGGTACGAGCAGTACTTC. Residues: CASSSYPGYEQYF. The variable domain in full, completed from reference TRBV7-9 and TRBJ2-7, reads DTGVSQNPRHKITKRGQNVTFRCDPISEHNRLYWYRQTLGQGPEFLTYFQNEAQLEKSRLLSDRFSAERPKGSFSTLEIQRTEQGDSAMYLCASSSYPGYEQYFGPGTRLTVT.